The 13 T cell receptor beta chains below were found in one sample sequenced in a study of molecular identifiers for immune sequencing clone quantification. TCRdb re-analysed the PCR reads in MiXCR, keeping a single row per CDR3 protein. The repertoire holds more than 300,000 distinct CDR3 sequences, with 20% to 25% as singletons. Sequenced material: naive CD8+ T cells from blood, with Jurkat cell RNA spiked in. Sample subset: FACS-sorted CD8+CD4-CCR7+CD45RA+ naive T cells. These receptors were obtained from a human donor in good health. Some libraries in this study had Jurkat cell RNA spiked in.

In its sample, this clonotype was seen many times. The gene calls are TRBV20-1 and TRBJ1-5, with unresolved D. This CDR3 spans 15 amino acids. Trimming shortened V by 0 bases and J by 1 base, and 10 bases separated the two germline ends. Germline V gene lookup returns CDR1 DFQATT and CDR2 SNEGSKA (reference sequence). The CDR3 coding sequence is TGCAGTGCTAGAGAGGACCAGGCGAGCAATCAGCCCCAGCATTTT. The encoded protein is CSAREDQASNQPQHF.

Concerning this clonotype: A much bigger clone sits one base away, suggesting this may be a read error. The genes are TRBV7-9 and TRBJ1-6; 7 bases map to TRBD1. The CDR3 covers 15 residues. The V segment lost 5 bases and the J segment 6 bases; nucleotides outside the gene matches: 7. The germline V gene encodes CDR1 SEHNR and CDR2 FQNEAQ (reference sequence). The CDR3: CASSVAGGSNSPLHF. CDR3 nucleotides: TGTGCCAGCAGCGTGGCAGGGGGGAGTAATTCACCCCTCCACTTT.

Of note for this clonotype: Given a much more abundant clone one base away, this may be a read error. V is TRBV19 and J is TRBJ1-1, with unresolved D. This CDR3 comprises 15 residues. Germline V gene lookup returns CDR1 LNHDA and CDR2 SQIVND (reference sequence). V was clipped by 7 bases and J by 6 bases, with 21 bases between them. DNA of the CDR3: TGTGCCAGTACCCTAGGACGGGGTGTTTTTCCTGAAGCTTTCTTT. Encoded protein: CASTLGRGVFPEAFF.

Written as DNA, the CDR3 is TGTGCCAGCAGCTTCGGGGACGGACTCGCCTACAATGAGCAGTTCTTC. It yields the protein CASSFGDGLAYNEQFF. The rearrangement links TRBV11-2 to TRBJ2-1, with D perhaps matching TRBD1 or TRBD2 (5 bases each). With 3 bases removed from V and 2 bases from J, the gap between germline ends came to 14 bases. The CDR3 spans 16 residues. The germline V gene has CDR1 SGHAT and CDR2 FQNNGV.

This clonotype was seen ten or more times. The chain joins TRBV5-1 to TRBJ2-1; D remains ambiguous. This CDR3 is 14 amino acids long. The germline CDR1 and CDR2 sequences are SGHRS and YFSETQ. Trimming stripped 2 bases from V and 2 bases from J, with 8 bases between. CDR3 residues: CASSFGGTYNEQFF. The CDR3 bases are TGCGCCAGCAGCTTTGGCGGCACCTACAATGAGCAGTTCTTC. The full variable domain, with the rest looked up from reference TRBV5-1 and TRBJ2-1, is KAGVTQTPRYLIKTRGQQVTLSCSPISGHRSVSWYQQTPGQGLQFLFEYFSETQRNKGNFPGRFSGRQFSNSRSEMNVSTLELGDSALYLCASSFGGTYNEQFFGPGTRLTVL.

This clonotype has ten or more counts. V and J are TRBV6-6 and TRBJ2-3; no reliable D call. Germline V gene data show CDR1 as MNHNY and CDR2 as SVGAGI (reference sequence). Trimming left V 2 bases short and J 2 bases short, with 14 bases between. The CDR3 covers 16 residues. CDR3: CASSYVEMGFTDTQYF. In DNA form, the CDR3 reads TGTGCCAGCAGTTACGTGGAAATGGGCTTCACAGATACGCAGTATTTT.

For this clonotype: This is likely a read error, given that the CDR3 carries no conserved phenylalanine or tryptophan at its end. The chain has TRBV27 and TRBJ2-3; 8 bases agree with TRBD2. The CDR3 is 14 residues long. V trimming: 8 bases; J trimming: 0 bases; junction bases outside the gene matches: 4. Germline V lookup: CDR1 MNHEY, CDR2 SMNVEV (reference sequence). CDR3 sequence reads: CASGAGVSTDTQYL. CDR3 nucleotide sequence: TGTGCCAGCGGAGCGGGGGTTAGCACAGATACGCAGTATCTT.

Concerning this clonotype: Because the CDR3 is missing its conserved closing phenylalanine or tryptophan, this is likely a read error. For the CDR3, the DNA is TGTGCCAGTAGTATCGGGGCTAGCCAAGACACAGATACGCAGTATTCT. It encodes CASSIGASQDTDTQYS. The chain combines TRBV19 with TRBJ2-3; D might be TRBD1 or TRBD2, each matching 5 bases. Trimming cost V 3 bases and J 2 bases, with 15 bases left between them. Germline loops: CDR1 LNHDA, CDR2 SQIVND (reference sequence). This CDR3 contains 16 residues.

This clonotype was seen ten or more times. This chain connects TRBV5-1 to TRBJ1-1; 7 bases are shared with TRBD1. Germline V gives CDR1 SGHRS, CDR2 YFSETQ. The length of the CDR3 is 13 residues. The V and J ends lost 9 bases and 1 base, in that order; junction bases with no gene match: 6. The CDR3 spells CATWTGGNTEAFF. CDR3 in DNA: TGCGCCACCTGGACAGGAGGGAACACTGAAGCTTTCTTT.

About this clonotype itself: A read error may explain this, as a much larger clone is one base away. The CDR3 protein is CASSSALSANEKLFF. Written as DNA, the CDR3 is TGTGCCAGCAGCTCAGCATTATCGGCTAATGAAAAACTGTTTTTT. The chain joins TRBV5-3 to TRBJ1-4; D remains ambiguous. TRBV5-3 is an ORF, and what it does is uncertain. The CDR3 spans 15 residues.

This sequence joins TRBV7-9 and TRBJ2-5; tentative D call: TRBD1 (6 bases). Germline CDR1 SEHNR, CDR2 FQNEAQ (reference sequence). Trimming shortened V by 5 bases and J by 0 bases, and 10 bases separated the two germline ends. This CDR3 contains 14 residues. The CDR3 sequence is CASSQRGYQETQYF. CDR3 DNA: TGTGCCAGCAGCCAAAGGGGGTACCAAGAGACCCAGTACTTC.

The chain joins TRBV6-1 to TRBJ1-5; D perhaps matches TRBD1 (5 bases). Germline lookup yields CDR1 MNHNS and CDR2 SASEGT. The CDR3 runs 16 residues. V was shortened by 3 bases and J by 0 bases, with 12 bases between the two germline ends. CDR3 nucleotide sequence: TGTGCCAGCAGTGATCGAGGACAAGATAGCAATCAGCCCCAGCATTTT. This codes for CASSDRGQDSNQPQHF.

This chain connects TRBV4-3 to TRBJ2-1, with D possibly TRBD2 on 6 matching bases. Trimming took 1 base from V and 6 from J, leaving 22 bases between them. The V gene's germline CDR1 is LGHNA and CDR2 YSLEER. CDR3 length: 18 amino acids. The CDR3 DNA reads TGCGCCAGCAGCCAAGCCCTTTATGCAGGGAGGAGTGGCAATGAGCAGTTCTTC. Translated, it gives CASSQALYAGRSGNEQFF.